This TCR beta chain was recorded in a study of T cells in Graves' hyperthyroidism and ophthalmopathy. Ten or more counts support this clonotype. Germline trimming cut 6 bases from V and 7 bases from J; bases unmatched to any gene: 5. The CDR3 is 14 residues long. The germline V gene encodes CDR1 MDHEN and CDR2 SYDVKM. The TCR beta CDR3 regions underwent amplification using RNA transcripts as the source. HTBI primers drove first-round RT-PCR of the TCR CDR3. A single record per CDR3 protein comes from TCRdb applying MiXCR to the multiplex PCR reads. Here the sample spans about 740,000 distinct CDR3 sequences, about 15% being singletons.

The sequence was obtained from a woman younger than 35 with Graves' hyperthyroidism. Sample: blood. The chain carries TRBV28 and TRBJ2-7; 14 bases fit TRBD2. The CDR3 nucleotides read TGTGCCAGCAGACGACTAGCGGGAGGGCAGGAGCAGTACTTC. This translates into CASRRLAGGQEQYF.